The present T cell receptor beta chain was sequenced within a study of blood T cell repertoires in COVID-19. The overall study: From the United States, Italy and Spain came samples of acute and convalescent COVID-19. Sources were T cells, B-cell-depleted T cells, or PBMCs; the material itself was cDNA or gDNA.

There are 13 residues in the CDR3. Trimming shortened V by 4 bases and J by 2 bases, and 11 bases separated the two germline ends. CDR1 SQVTM and CDR2 ANQGSEA come from the germline V gene. Original data processing: The authors estimated nucleated cell counts from reference gene primer amplification. The table came from immunoSEQ multiplex PCR; TCRdb's copy has only in-frame clones and leaves some out. From that table come the V and J calls and clone size; the DNA was used to work out D and trimming. The sample contains a few hundred thousand clones, approximately 90% of which appear only once. The V and J genes are TRBV29-1 and TRBJ1-2, with a weak D call TRBD1 (6 bases). What was sequenced was peripheral blood. The receptor was isolated from a woman between 40 and 55 years old who had recovered from COVID-19. Here the CDR3 DNA reads TGCAGCGTTGTTGGGGGCGGGAACTATGGCTACACCTTC. Its translation: CSVVGGGNYGYTF.